This T cell receptor (beta chain) stems from a study of T cell repertoires in cytomegalovirus infection (dated by TCRdb to the late 2010s). Regarding the study in general: The HLA type of each donor mattered for the analysis, because public TCR beta signatures pointed to carriage of CMV infection along with the matching HLA type.

Reading the germline V gene (reference sequence) gives CDR1 SGHKS and CDR2 YYEKEE. The CDR3, cysteine through phenylalanine, is 14 amino acids long. Only CDR3 DNA remains: 42 bases, in frame from the first base. V and J are truncated by 0 bases and 0 bases respectively, leaving an intervening sequence of 6 bases. Concerning this clonotype itself: Its antigen remains unidentified. No base quality information exists; no much larger clone differs at one position.

Overall study outcomes, separate from this receptor: In the ex vivo response, HLA-C-restricted CMV-specific TCR beta clonotypes were dominant, and in two of eight donors the single most frequent clonotype came from this HLA-C-restricted group. In both this cohort and an independent roughly 330-donor cohort, the cumulative frequency of public TCR beta family members distinguished carriers of CMV infection plus the relevant HLA type.

Instrument on record: Illumina HiSeq 1500. TCRdb reprocessed the public reads (quality trimming at Q25 with fastp, clone calling with MiXCR) and kept in-frame beta chains. Rows are unified per CDR3 protein, each entry keeping the most common DNA and genes. The table for this sample lists about 260,000 distinct CDR3 sequences; roughly 10% of them were counted only once. Of the sample, roughly 16% is held by the ten largest clones. The source material was PBMCs. This TCR was sampled from a human donor in good health (CMV status not recorded). Some clones in this sample may be carry-over from other donors' samples. Recombination joined TRBV5-5 with TRBJ1-1, with no confident D gene call. The nucleotide sequence is given as TGTGCCAGCAGCTTGGTAGCCATGAACACTGAAGCTTTCTTT. Translated, this is CASSLVAMNTEAFF.